The 13 T cell receptor beta chains given below trace back to one sample, sequenced in a study of shared clonotypes between healthy human individuals. Method: immunoSEQ multiplex PCR; TCRdb's copy keeps in-frame clones and lacks some. Found here are about 1.5 million clones, 96% of them singletons; the top ten hold approximately 1.2%. Sequencing was carried out using naive CD4+ T cells sorted from blood. As for subset: CD45RA+ positively selected. The source is a man aged 30-40 years in good health.

CDR3 loop: CASSLAGKETQYF. The CDR3 coding sequence is TGTGCCAGCAGCTTAGCGGGAAAAGAGACCCAGTACTTC. The gene calls are TRBV7-9 and TRBJ2-5; D not certain. The CDR3 extends over 13 amino acids. CDR1 is SEHNR, CDR2 FQNEAQ, per germline (reference sequence). V was pared by 0 bases and J by 3 bases, with 5 bases between.

The chain joins TRBV7-9 to TRBJ2-2; D not certain. The V end lost 4 bases, the J end lost 4 bases, and 13 bases lay between the germline ends. Germline V gives CDR1 SEHNR, CDR2 FQNEAQ (reference sequence). CDR3 length equals 15 residues. The CDR3 DNA follows: TGTGCCAGCAGCTCCATTGGGCTGAGCACCGGGGAGCTGTTTTTT. This translates into CASSSIGLSTGELFF.

The chain couples TRBV28 to TRBJ1-4; 10 positions match TRBD1. CDR3 length equals 14 residues. The germline V gene encodes CDR1 MDHEN and CDR2 SYDVKM. The J segment lost 13 bases and the V segment lost 3 bases, leaving 8 bases of the junction unmatched. The CDR3 DNA is TGTGCCAGCAGTTTCAGGACAGGGGGTATCAGACTGTTTTTT. Translated, it gives CASSFRTGGIRLFF.

The chain is built from TRBV6-6 and TRBJ2-5; 8 bases agree with TRBD2. V lost 7 bases to trimming and J lost 4 bases; unmatched junction nucleotides: 8. This CDR3 region has 14 residues. Germline V CDR1 and CDR2: MNHNY, SVGAGI (reference sequence). The CDR3: CASNSGSFRETQYF. CDR3 DNA sequence: TGTGCCAGCAACAGCGGGAGTTTTCGAGAGACCCAGTACTTC.

The rearrangement uses TRBV18 and TRBJ2-2; 7 bases are a match to TRBD2. Trimming at V came to 1 base and at J to 4 bases, leaving 6 bases not matched to a gene. CDR1 KGHSH and CDR2 LQKENI come from the germline V gene. The CDR3 runs 16 residues. CDR3 protein: CASSPRSGVFTGELFF. The CDR3 region has the DNA TGTGCCAGCTCACCACGGAGCGGGGTGTTCACCGGGGAGCTGTTTTTT.

The chain links TRBV11-3 to TRBJ2-1; D gene uncertain. This CDR3 region has 15 residues. Germline V gene data show CDR1 as SGHNT and CDR2 as YENEEA. Deletions cut 1 base from V and 7 bases from J, with 14 bases between. The CDR3 DNA reads TGTGCCAGCAGCTTAGGATCCTCCCCTAGGAATGAGCAGTTCTTC. It is translated as CASSLGSSPRNEQFF.

V usage is TRBV2 and J usage is TRBJ2-1, with D perhaps TRBD1 (5 bases). The CDR3 length is 15 residues. Per germline, CDR1 SNHLY and CDR2 FYNNEI. V was shortened by 4 bases and J by 2 bases, with 12 bases between the two germline ends. The CDR3 nucleotides read TGTGCCAGCAGTGTGTCGGCAGGGCCCTACAATGAGCAGTTCTTC. This translates into CASSVSAGPYNEQFF.

This chain uses TRBV27 with TRBJ2-7, with D possibly called TRBD1 or TRBD2 (5 bases each). Per the germline V gene, CDR1 is MNHEY and CDR2 is SMNVEV (reference sequence). V was shortened by 5 bases and J by 2 bases, with 13 bases between the two germline ends. This CDR3 is built from 14 residues. The CDR3 nucleotides are TGTGCCAGCAGTGGGGCTAGCTGGGCCTACGAGCAGTACTTC. It specifies CASSGASWAYEQYF.

The chain has TRBV14 and TRBJ2-4, with D perhaps matching TRBD1 or TRBD2 (6 bases each). The V and J ends lost 4 bases and 4 bases respectively, with 11 bases between them. Germline CDR1 is SGHDN and CDR2 is FVKESK. CDR3 length: 14 residues. The CDR3 protein is CASSPRGTKNIQYF. The CDR3 bases are TGTGCCAGCAGCCCTCGGGGGACAAAAAACATTCAGTACTTC.

The rearrangement links TRBV5-6 to TRBJ2-3, with D possibly called TRBD1 or TRBD2 (6 bases each). Trimming left V 0 bases short and J 3 bases short, with 17 bases between. Germline V CDR1 and CDR2: SGHDT, YYEEEE. This CDR3 is 17 amino acids long. CDR3 protein: CASSLVFVGGQTDTQYF. The CDR3, as DNA: TGTGCCAGCAGCTTGGTGTTCGTTGGGGGGCAGACAGATACGCAGTATTTT. Drawing the rest from reference TRBV5-6 and TRBJ2-3, the complete variable domain is DAGVTQSPTHLIKTRGQQVTLRCSPKSGHDTVSWYQQALGQGPQFIFQYYEEEERQRGNFPDRFSGHQFPNYSSELNVNALLLGDSALYLCASSLVFVGGQTDTQYFGPGTRLTVL.

This clone is a singleton in its sample. The chain is built from TRBV19 and TRBJ2-3; 8 bases agree with TRBD2. The CDR3 consists of 17 residues. The V gene's germline CDR1 is LNHDA and CDR2 SQIVND (reference sequence). The V and J ends lost 0 bases and 1 base, in that order; junction bases with no gene match: 6. The DNA for the CDR3 is TGTGCCAGTAGTATAGAGCCAGCGGGAGAGGGCACAGATACGCAGTATTTT. Translated: CASSIEPAGEGTDTQYF.

The J gene is TRBJ1-5, the V gene TRBV28; a possible D gene is TRBD1 (5 bases). Per germline, CDR1 MDHEN and CDR2 SYDVKM. V was trimmed by 5 bases and J by 7 bases, leaving 21 bases between them. The CDR3 covers 16 residues. CDR3 residues: CASSQVKGRRGQPQHF. The CDR3 DNA reads TGTGCCAGCAGTCAGGTAAAGGGGCGGAGAGGACAGCCCCAGCATTTT. The variable domain in full, completed from reference TRBV28 and TRBJ1-5, reads DVKVTQSSRYLVKRTGEKVFLECVQDMDHENMFWYRQDPGLGLRLIYFSYDVKMKEKGDIPEGYSVSREKKERFSLILESASTNQTSMYLCASSQVKGRRGQPQHFGDGTRLSIL.

The V and J genes are TRBV5-1 and TRBJ2-7; 7 bases are a match to TRBD1. J gave up 2 bases and V 4 bases, and 9 bases lay outside the gene matches. This CDR3 has 15 amino acids. Germline-derived CDR1 and CDR2 are SGHRS and YFSETQ. The CDR3: CASSRDSPSTYEQYF. The CDR3 DNA reads TGCGCCAGCAGCCGGGACAGCCCAAGCACCTACGAGCAGTACTTC.